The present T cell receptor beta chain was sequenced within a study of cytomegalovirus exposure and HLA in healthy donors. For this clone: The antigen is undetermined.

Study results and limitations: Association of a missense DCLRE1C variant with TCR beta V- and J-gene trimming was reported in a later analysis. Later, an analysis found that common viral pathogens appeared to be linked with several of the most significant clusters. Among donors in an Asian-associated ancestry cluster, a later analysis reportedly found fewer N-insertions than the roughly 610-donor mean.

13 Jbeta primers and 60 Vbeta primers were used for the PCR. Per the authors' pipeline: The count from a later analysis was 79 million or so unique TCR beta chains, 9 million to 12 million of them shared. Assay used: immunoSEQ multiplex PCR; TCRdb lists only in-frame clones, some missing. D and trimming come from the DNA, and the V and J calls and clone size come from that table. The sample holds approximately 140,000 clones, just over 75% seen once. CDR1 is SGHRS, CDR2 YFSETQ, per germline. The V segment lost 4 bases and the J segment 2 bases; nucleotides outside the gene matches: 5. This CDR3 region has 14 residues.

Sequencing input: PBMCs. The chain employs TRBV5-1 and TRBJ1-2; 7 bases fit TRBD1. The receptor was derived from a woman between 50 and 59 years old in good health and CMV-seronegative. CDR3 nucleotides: TGCGCCAGCAGCAAGGACAGGATCAACTATGGCTACACCTTC. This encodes CASSKDRINYGYTF.